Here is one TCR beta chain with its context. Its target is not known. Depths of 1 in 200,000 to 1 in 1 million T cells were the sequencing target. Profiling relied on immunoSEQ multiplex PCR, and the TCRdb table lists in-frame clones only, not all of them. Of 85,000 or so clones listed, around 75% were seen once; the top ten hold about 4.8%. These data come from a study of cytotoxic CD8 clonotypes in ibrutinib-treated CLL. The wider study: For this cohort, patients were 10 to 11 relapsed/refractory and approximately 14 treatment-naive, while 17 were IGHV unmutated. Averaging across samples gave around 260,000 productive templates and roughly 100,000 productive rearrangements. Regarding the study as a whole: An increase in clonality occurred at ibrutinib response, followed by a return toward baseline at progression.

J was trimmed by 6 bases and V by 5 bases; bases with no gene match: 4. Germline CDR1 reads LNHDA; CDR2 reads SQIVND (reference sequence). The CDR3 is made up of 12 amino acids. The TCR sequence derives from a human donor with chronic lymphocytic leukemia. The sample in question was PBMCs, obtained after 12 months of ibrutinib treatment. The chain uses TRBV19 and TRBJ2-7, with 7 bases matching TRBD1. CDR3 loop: CASSWDSGEQYF. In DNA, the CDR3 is TGTGCCAGTAGTTGGGACAGCGGCGAGCAGTACTTC.